The clone carrying this T cell receptor beta chain has only a few counts. Its target is not known. Germline CDR1 PRHDT, CDR2 FYEKMQ (reference sequence). V gave up 6 bases and J gave up 4 bases, with 15 bases separating them. The CDR3 spans 14 residues. The sample originates from a study of post-analysis software for immune sequencing data. Study at large: As for disease course, relapsing-remitting, secondary progressive and progressive-relapsing multiple sclerosis were all included. Study-level findings and limits: In patients, about five TRBV segments were more frequent than in controls, with TRBV5-6, TRBV5-1 and TRBV20-1 among them. F measure grouped same-batch samples tightly together. People with multiple sclerosis had a significantly lower normalized Chao1 diversity than controls did.

Unique molecular identifiers had been added to the TCR beta cDNA libraries. There were about 0.85 to 10 million T cells, and about 500,000 cDNA molecules came from them. A single record per CDR3 protein comes from TCRdb applying MiXCR to the PCR reads. Of approximately 400,000 distinct CDR3 sequences in the sample, roughly 38% were seen once. The chain carries TRBV13 and TRBJ1-1, with D possibly TRBD1 on 6 matching bases. Sequencing was carried out using blood. The TCR sequence derives from a girl aged 10-17 years with multiple sclerosis. The DNA of the CDR3 is TGTGCCAGCAGTTCAATAACAGGGTCCACTGAAGCTTTCTTT. The encoded protein is CASSSITGSTEAFF. Supplemented by reference TRBV13 and TRBJ1-1, the full variable domain reads AAGVIQSPRHLIKEKRETATLKCYPIPRHDTVYWYQQGPGQDPQFLISFYEKMQSDKGSIPDRFSAQQFSDYHSELNMSSLELGDSALYFCASSSITGSTEAFFGQGTRLTVV.